The clone carrying this T cell receptor (beta chain) was recorded at least ten times. Its antigen is undetermined. The data belong to a study of T cells in Graves' hyperthyroidism and ophthalmopathy. The CDR3 covers 13 residues. Trimming left V 2 bases short and J 2 bases short, with 7 bases between. Study outcomes and limitations: Ophthalmopathy was identified by the model a median about 6 months ahead of onset. Ophthalmopathy and stable hyperthyroidism were separated by a 13 V-J model.

On the basis of clinical symptoms, serum thyroxine and TRAb, thyroid ultrasound and orbital computed tomography, diagnoses were made. RNA transcripts were the template for amplifying TCR beta CDR3 regions. HTBI primers were employed in a first-round RT-PCR of the TCR CDR3. TCRdb ran MiXCR on the multiplex PCR reads and lists one entry per CDR3 protein. Here the sample spans approximately 370,000 distinct CDR3 sequences, roughly 15% being singletons. The sample taken for sequencing was blood. The gene calls are TRBV12-3 or TRBV12-4 and TRBJ2-7; D uncertain. The sequence came from a woman aged 25 to 39 with Graves' hyperthyroidism that later progressed to Graves' ophthalmopathy. The CDR3, as DNA: TGTGCCAGCAGTTTATACGGCCCCTACGAGCAGTACTTC. Its translation: CASSLYGPYEQYF.